A single sample is the source of the 21 T cell receptor beta chains below, sequenced in a study of shared clonotypes between healthy human individuals. Clones were sequenced by immunoSEQ multiplex PCR, and TCRdb holds only the in-frame ones, with some missing. The sample includes approximately 650,000 clones, just under 97% of them seen just once. Naive CD8 isolation took CD45RO-negative cells positively selected for CCR7 and excluded terminally differentiated effector memory CD45RA+ cells. Sequenced: naive CD8+ T cells sorted from blood. These receptors were taken from a woman aged 25 to 39 in good health.

J is TRBJ2-1 and V is TRBV5-8; 11 bases agree with TRBD2. Trimming at V came to 5 bases and at J to 6 bases, leaving 7 bases not matched to a gene. The V gene's germline CDR1 is SGHTS and CDR2 YDEGEE. The CDR3 spans 15 residues. CDR3 sequence: CASSVAGGRINEQFF. CDR3 DNA: TGTGCCAGCAGTGTAGCGGGAGGGCGTATCAATGAGCAGTTCTTC.

The rearrangement uses TRBV6-5 and TRBJ2-7, with TRBD1 matching over 7 bases. The germline V gene encodes CDR1 MNHEY and CDR2 SVGAGI. The CDR3 has 14 amino acids. V dropped 5 bases and J dropped 0; count of bases not matched to a gene: 4. CDR3 loop: CASSEDRSSYEQYF. The CDR3 DNA sequence: TGTGCCAGCAGTGAGGACAGGTCCTCCTACGAGCAGTACTTC.

The chain couples TRBV10-3 to TRBJ2-1; D may match TRBD1 or TRBD2 (5 bases each). This CDR3 spans 14 amino acids. CDR1 is ENHRY, CDR2 SYGVKD, per germline. Trimming took 1 base from V and 10 from J, leaving 14 bases between them. The CDR3, as DNA: TGTGCCATCAGTGAGTTGGGGGAGATTAAAGAGCAGTTCTTC. Residues: CAISELGEIKEQFF.

The rearrangement links TRBV27 to TRBJ1-1, with TRBD1 as a possible D gene (5 bases). Trimming removed 1 base from V and 4 bases from J, with 10 bases in between. The CDR3 extends over 14 amino acids. CDR1 and CDR2 (germline): MNHEY, SMNVEV (reference sequence). The CDR3 coding sequence is TGTGCCAGCAGTTTATACAGGCCTCCCACTGAAGCTTTCTTT. This sequence encodes CASSLYRPPTEAFF.

The gene calls are TRBV27 and TRBJ2-3; TRBD2 aligns across 10 bases. CDR1 and CDR2 (germline): MNHEY, SMNVEV (reference sequence). V lost 3 bases and J lost 5; bases outside the gene matches: 8. CDR3 length: 16 amino acids. CDR3 bases: TGTGCCAGCAGTTTTGTAGCGGGAGGCCAGGGAGATACGCAGTATTTT. Translated: CASSFVAGGQGDTQYF.

This rearrangement joins TRBV6-6 to TRBJ2-1; D remains unclear. Trimming took off 0 bases at V and 4 bases at J, with 4 bases between the two ends. Germline V gene sequence: CDR1 MNHNY, CDR2 SVGAGI (reference sequence). The CDR3 extends over 13 amino acids. The CDR3 nucleotides are TGTGCCAGCAGTTACTCGCGGTACAATGAGCAGTTCTTC. Translation gives CASSYSRYNEQFF.

This clone was observed a handful of times. V gene TRBV6-5 combines with J gene TRBJ1-5, with 7 positions matching TRBD1. Looked up from germline, CDR1 is MNHEY and CDR2 is SVGAGI. V shed 5 bases and J 5 bases; nucleotides not matched to a gene: 3. The CDR3 sequence is 13 residues long. The CDR3 spells CASSPQGYQPQHF. Here the CDR3 DNA reads TGTGCCAGCAGTCCACAGGGGTATCAGCCCCAGCATTTT.

The rearrangement links TRBV15 to TRBJ1-1, with TRBD1 matching over 9 bases. The trim removed 1 base at V and 3 bases at J, leaving 9 bases unmatched. The CDR3 spans 17 residues. Per germline, CDR1 LNHNV and CDR2 YYDKDF (reference sequence). CDR3 protein: CATSRVAVTGGYTEAFF. In DNA form, the CDR3 reads TGTGCCACCAGCAGAGTTGCGGTGACAGGGGGTTACACTGAAGCTTTCTTT.

This chain connects TRBV6-5 to TRBJ1-1; D is perhaps TRBD1 (5 bases). CDR1 MNHEY and CDR2 SVGAGI come from the germline V gene. Trimming took 6 bases from V and 6 from J, leaving 11 bases between them. The CDR3 is 12 amino acids. The CDR3 DNA reads TGTGCCAGCAGAGTCCCAGGGTCTGAAGCTTTCTTT. It codes for CASRVPGSEAFF.

With respect to this clone: At the DNA level, this CDR3 is encoded by other sequences in the same sample as well. The chain carries TRBV27 and TRBJ2-4, with unresolved D. V was pared by 5 bases and J by 0 bases, with 8 bases between. The CDR3 is 14 residues long. The germline V gene encodes CDR1 MNHEY and CDR2 SMNVEV (reference sequence). The CDR3: CASSLRGAKNIQYF. In DNA, the CDR3 is TGTGCCAGCAGTCTCCGCGGAGCCAAAAACATTCAGTACTTC.

This chain connects TRBV5-4 to TRBJ2-5; D unclear. The V and J ends lost 0 bases and 7 bases respectively, with 7 bases between them. The V gene's germline CDR1 is SGHNT and CDR2 YYREEE (reference sequence). This CDR3 is built from 12 residues. CDR3 sequence reads: CASSLATRTQYF. The CDR3 DNA follows: TGTGCCAGCAGCTTGGCCACAAGGACCCAGTACTTC. The whole variable domain, remainder taken from reference TRBV5-4 and TRBJ2-5, is ETGVTQSPTHLIKTRGQQVTLRCSSQSGHNTVSWYQQALGQGPQFIFQYYREEENGRGNFPPRFSGLQFPNYSSELNVNALELDDSALYLCASSLATRTQYFGPGTRLLVL.

The chain couples TRBV28 to TRBJ2-1, with TRBD2 matching 9 bases. The CDR3 has 16 amino acids. The V gene end was trimmed by 9 bases and the J gene end by 3 bases; junction bases not matched to a gene: 12. Germline-derived CDR1 and CDR2 are MDHEN and SYDVKM. The chain's CDR3 is CASTDPREGGYNEQFF. The CDR3 DNA reads as TGTGCCAGTACCGATCCGCGGGAGGGGGGCTACAATGAGCAGTTCTTC.

This chain links TRBV15 with TRBJ2-7; D unclear. With 0 bases removed from V and 6 bases from J, the gap between germline ends came to 12 bases. From germline, CDR1 is LNHNV and CDR2 YYDKDF (reference sequence). CDR3 length: 14 amino acids. The CDR3: CATSRDRAAREQYF. The CDR3 DNA reads TGTGCCACCAGCAGAGATAGGGCAGCCCGCGAGCAGTACTTC.

Comment on this clone: This sample includes further DNA sequences coding for the same CDR3. The gene calls are TRBV6-5 and TRBJ2-7, with 10 bases fitting TRBD2. There are 15 residues in the CDR3. Germline CDR1 is MNHEY and CDR2 is SVGAGI. Trimming took 0 bases from V and 3 from J; bases not matched to a gene: 2. CDR3 loop: CASSYSSSGSYEQYF. CDR3 DNA: TGTGCCAGCAGTTACTCGTCTAGCGGGAGCTACGAGCAGTACTTC.

The chain joins TRBV27 to TRBJ1-1; TRBD1 agrees at 7 bases. The germline V gene has CDR1 MNHEY and CDR2 SMNVEV (reference sequence). With V trimmed by 5 bases and J by 7 bases, 10 bases remained unmatched. The CDR3 is 14 amino acids. This CDR3 is CASSPRQGGGEAFF. As DNA, the CDR3 is TGTGCCAGCAGTCCAAGACAGGGCGGGGGTGAAGCTTTCTTT.

This chain links TRBV9 with TRBJ2-4; D is perhaps TRBD2 (6 bases). Germline-derived CDR1 and CDR2 are SGDLS and YYNGEE. V lost 3 bases, J lost 8 bases, and 18 bases lay in between. There are 15 residues in the CDR3. The CDR3 sequence: CASSAGDDGGDIQYF. The CDR3 DNA follows: TGTGCCAGCAGCGCGGGGGACGACGGAGGGGACATTCAGTACTTC.

This clone has more than one count but fewer than ten. The gene calls are TRBV28 and TRBJ2-7; D remains unclear. With 8 bases removed from V and 0 bases from J, the gap between germline ends came to 11 bases. This CDR3 is 13 amino acids long. The germline gives CDR1 MDHEN, CDR2 SYDVKM. The CDR3 nucleotides are TGTGCCAGCTCCGTGGGGATCTCCTACGAGCAGTACTTC. Its translation: CASSVGISYEQYF.

The chain joins TRBV5-5 to TRBJ2-3, with D unresolved. Germline assignment: CDR1 SGHKS and CDR2 YYEKEE (reference sequence). The CDR3 loop spans 13 amino acids. V was trimmed by 2 bases and J by 2 bases, leaving 6 bases between them. The CDR3 DNA reads as TGTGCCAGCAGCTTTGACCACACAGATACGCAGTATTTT. Translating gives CASSFDHTDTQYF.

The rearrangement uses TRBV19 and TRBJ1-3, with TRBD1 identical over 8 bases. In germline, CDR1 is LNHDA, CDR2 SQIVND (reference sequence). V lost 3 bases to trimming and J lost 2 bases; unmatched junction nucleotides: 3. The CDR3 spans 15 residues. The CDR3 DNA reads TGTGCCAGTAGTATTGGGACAGGCGCTGGAAACACCATATATTTT. As protein: CASSIGTGAGNTIYF. Full variable domain (remainder filled in from reference TRBV19 and TRBJ1-3): DGGITQSPKYLFRKEGQNVTLSCEQNLNHDAMYWYRQDPGQGLRLIYYSQIVNDFQKGDIAEGYSVSREKKESFPLTVTSAQKNPTAFYLCASSIGTGAGNTIYFGEGSWLTVV.

The CDR3 nucleotides read TGTGCCTGGAGTCAGCTGAAGCAAGAGACCCAGTACTTC. It yields the protein CAWSQLKQETQYF. V usage is TRBV30 and J usage is TRBJ2-5; D gene ambiguous. CDR1 is GTSNPN, CDR2 SVGIG, per germline (reference sequence). The CDR3 contains 13 residues. The V and J ends lost 2 bases and 2 bases respectively, with 9 bases between them.

J is TRBJ1-1 and V is TRBV5-6, with a tentative D call TRBD1 (6 bases). The CDR3 extends over 14 amino acids. Germline assignment: CDR1 SGHDT and CDR2 YYEEEE. Trimming took off 4 bases at V and 1 base at J, with 11 bases between the two ends. The CDR3 nucleotides read TGTGCCAGCAGCCTAGACAGGCCGAACACTGAAGCTTTCTTT. Translating it yields CASSLDRPNTEAFF. The entire variable domain, with the rest obtained from reference TRBV5-6 and TRBJ1-1, is as follows: DAGVTQSPTHLIKTRGQQVTLRCSPKSGHDTVSWYQQALGQGPQFIFQYYEEEERQRGNFPDRFSGHQFPNYSSELNVNALLLGDSALYLCASSLDRPNTEAFFGQGTRLTVV.